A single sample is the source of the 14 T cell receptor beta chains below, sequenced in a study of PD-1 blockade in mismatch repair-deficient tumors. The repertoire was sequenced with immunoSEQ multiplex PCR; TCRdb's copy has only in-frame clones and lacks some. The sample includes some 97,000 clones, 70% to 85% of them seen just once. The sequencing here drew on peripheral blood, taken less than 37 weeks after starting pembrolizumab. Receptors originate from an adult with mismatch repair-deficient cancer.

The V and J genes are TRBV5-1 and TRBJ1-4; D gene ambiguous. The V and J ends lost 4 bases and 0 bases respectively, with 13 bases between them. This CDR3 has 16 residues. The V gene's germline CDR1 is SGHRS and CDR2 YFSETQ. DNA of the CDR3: TGCGCCAGCAGCCCCTCTGAGACCGCAACTAATGAAAAACTGTTTTTT. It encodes CASSPSETATNEKLFF.

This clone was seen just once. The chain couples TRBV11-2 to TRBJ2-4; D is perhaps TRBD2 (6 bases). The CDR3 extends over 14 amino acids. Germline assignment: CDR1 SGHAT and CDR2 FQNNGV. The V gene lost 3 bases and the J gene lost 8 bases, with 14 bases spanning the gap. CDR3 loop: CASSFGGPSDIQYF. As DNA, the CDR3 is TGTGCCAGCAGCTTCGGAGGGCCTAGTGACATTCAGTACTTC. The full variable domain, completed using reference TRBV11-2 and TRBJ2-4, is EAGVAQSPRYKIIEKRQSVAFWCNPISGHATLYWYQQILGQGPKLLIQFQNNGVVDDSQLPKDRFSAERLKGVDSTLKIQPAKLEDSAVYLCASSFGGPSDIQYFGAGTRLSVL.

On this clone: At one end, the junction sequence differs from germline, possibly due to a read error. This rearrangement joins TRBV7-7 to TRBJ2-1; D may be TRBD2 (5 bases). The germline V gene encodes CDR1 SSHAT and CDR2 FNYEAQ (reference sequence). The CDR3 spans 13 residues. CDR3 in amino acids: CASSPGSYNEQFF. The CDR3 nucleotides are TGTGCTAGCAGCCCGGGGAGTTACAATGAGCAGTTCTTC.

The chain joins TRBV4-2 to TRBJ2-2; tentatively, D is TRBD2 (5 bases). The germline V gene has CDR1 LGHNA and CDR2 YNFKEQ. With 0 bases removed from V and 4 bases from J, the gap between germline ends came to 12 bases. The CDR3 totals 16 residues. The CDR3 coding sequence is TGTGCCAGCAGCCAAGAGATAGGGAGTCTCACCGGGGAGCTGTTTTTT. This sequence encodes CASSQEIGSLTGELFF.

This chain's CDR3 is CASSFSSGAYGYTF. In DNA, the CDR3 is TGTGCCAGCAGTTTCTCTTCAGGAGCCTATGGCTACACCTTC. The chain is built from TRBV27 and TRBJ1-2; unclear D gene. The germline gives CDR1 MNHEY, CDR2 SMNVEV (reference sequence). The ends were cut back, 3 bases at V and 4 bases at J, with 12 bases in the middle. The CDR3 covers 14 residues.

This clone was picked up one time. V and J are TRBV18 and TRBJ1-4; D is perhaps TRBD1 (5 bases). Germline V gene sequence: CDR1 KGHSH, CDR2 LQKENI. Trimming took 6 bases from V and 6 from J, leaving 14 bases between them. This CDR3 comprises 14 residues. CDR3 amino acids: CASSSDRADEKLFF. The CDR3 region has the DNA TGTGCCAGCTCGTCCGACAGAGCAGATGAAAAACTGTTTTTT.

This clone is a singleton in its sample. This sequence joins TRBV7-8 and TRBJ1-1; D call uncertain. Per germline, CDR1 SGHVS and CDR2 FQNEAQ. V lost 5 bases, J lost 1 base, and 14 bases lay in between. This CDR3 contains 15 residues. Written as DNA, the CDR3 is TGTGCCAGCAGCCGAGAAAGTTTTTCGAACACTGAAGCTTTCTTT. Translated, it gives CASSRESFSNTEAFF.

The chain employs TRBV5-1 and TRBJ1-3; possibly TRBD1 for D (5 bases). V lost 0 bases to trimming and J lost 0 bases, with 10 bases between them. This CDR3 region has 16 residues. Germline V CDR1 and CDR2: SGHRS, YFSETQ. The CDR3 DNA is TGCGCCAGCAGCTTGGGGGACCGAGCCTCTGGAAACACCATATATTTT. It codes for CASSLGDRASGNTIYF.

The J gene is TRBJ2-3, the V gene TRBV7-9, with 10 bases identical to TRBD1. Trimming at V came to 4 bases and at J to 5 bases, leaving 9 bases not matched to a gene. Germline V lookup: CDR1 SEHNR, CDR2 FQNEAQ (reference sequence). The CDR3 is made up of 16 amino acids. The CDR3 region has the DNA TGTGCCAGCAGCTCCGCCGGGACAGGGGTAGTAGATACGCAGTATTTT. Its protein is CASSSAGTGVVDTQYF.

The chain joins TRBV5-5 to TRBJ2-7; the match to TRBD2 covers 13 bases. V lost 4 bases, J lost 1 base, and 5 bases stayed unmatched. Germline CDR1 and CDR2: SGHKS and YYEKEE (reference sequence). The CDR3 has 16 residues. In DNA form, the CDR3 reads TGTGCCAGCAGCGATTTGACTAGCGGGAGGTCCTACGAGCAGTACTTC. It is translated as CASSDLTSGRSYEQYF.

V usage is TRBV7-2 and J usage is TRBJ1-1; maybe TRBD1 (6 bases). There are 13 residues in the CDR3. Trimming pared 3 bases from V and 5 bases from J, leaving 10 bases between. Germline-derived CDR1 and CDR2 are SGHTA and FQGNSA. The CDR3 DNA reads TGTGCCAGCAGCTTTTCAGGGGTTACTGAAGCTTTCTTT. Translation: CASSFSGVTEAFF.

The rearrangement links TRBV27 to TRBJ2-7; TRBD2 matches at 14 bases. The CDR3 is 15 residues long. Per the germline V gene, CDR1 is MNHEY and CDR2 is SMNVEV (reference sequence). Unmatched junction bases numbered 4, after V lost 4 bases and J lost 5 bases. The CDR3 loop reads CASSWGLAGVNEQYF. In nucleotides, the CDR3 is TGTGCCAGCAGTTGGGGACTAGCGGGAGTAAACGAGCAGTACTTC.

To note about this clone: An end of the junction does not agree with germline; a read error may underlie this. The CDR3 is CASSLDPGGASFEQYF. CDR3 DNA: TGTGCCAGCAGCTTAGACCCAGGGGGCGCTTCCTTCGAGCAGTACTTC. The V call is TRBV7-8, the J call TRBJ2-7, with 8 bases lining up with TRBD1. Germline assignment: CDR1 SGHVS and CDR2 FQNEAQ. The CDR3 totals 16 residues. The full variable domain, completed using reference TRBV7-8 and TRBJ2-7, is GAGVSQSPRYKVAKRGQDVALRCDPISGHVSLFWYQQALGQGPEFLTYFQNEAQLDKSGLPSDRFFAERPEGSVSTLKIQRTQQEDSAVYLCASSLDPGGASFEQYFGPGTRLTVT.

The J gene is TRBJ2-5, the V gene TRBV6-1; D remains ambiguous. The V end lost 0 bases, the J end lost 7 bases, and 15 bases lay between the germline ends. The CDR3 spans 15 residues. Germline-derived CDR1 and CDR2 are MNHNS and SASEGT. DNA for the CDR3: TGTGCCAGCAGTGAAGCGCTTCGGAGCCCGTGGACCCAGTACTTC. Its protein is CASSEALRSPWTQYF.